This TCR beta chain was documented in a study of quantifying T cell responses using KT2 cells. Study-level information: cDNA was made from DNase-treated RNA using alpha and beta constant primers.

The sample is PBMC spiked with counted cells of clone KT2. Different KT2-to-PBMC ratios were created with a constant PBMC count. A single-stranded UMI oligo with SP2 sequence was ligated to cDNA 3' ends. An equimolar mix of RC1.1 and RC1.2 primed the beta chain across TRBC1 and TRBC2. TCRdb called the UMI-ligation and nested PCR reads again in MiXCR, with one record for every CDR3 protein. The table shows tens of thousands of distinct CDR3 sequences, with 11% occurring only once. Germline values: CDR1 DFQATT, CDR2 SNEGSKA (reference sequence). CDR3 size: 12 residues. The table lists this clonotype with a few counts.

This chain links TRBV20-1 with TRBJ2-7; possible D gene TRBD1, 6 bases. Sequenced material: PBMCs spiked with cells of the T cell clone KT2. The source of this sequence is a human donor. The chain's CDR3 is CRLRGFSYEQYF. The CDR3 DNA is TGCAGGCTCAGGGGTTTTTCCTACGAGCAGTACTTC.